Listed below are T cell receptor beta chains from one sample, sequenced in a study of blood T cell repertoires in COVID-19. Only in-frame clones appear in the TCRdb table, and some are missing; sequencing was by immunoSEQ multiplex PCR. The table lists 200,000 to 300,000 clones, under 85% of them singletons. Sequencing was performed on peripheral blood. Receptor source: a human donor in a cohort sampled during active COVID-19. The CDR3 runs from the conserved cysteine through the conserved F or W. A D gene is named only where the DNA matches it firmly. A clone size is listed for some rows: how often the clone was seen (once, few, many), or a class if it is expanded.

j_call: TRBJ1-1; v_call: TRBV9; cdr3_length: 15; clone_size: .; d_call: TRBD1; cdr3_nt: TGTGCCAGCAGCGTAGTGGACAGGGGGCTCACTGAAGCTTTCTTT; cdr3_aa: CASSVVDRGLTEAFF
j_call: TRBJ2-3; v_call: TRBV5-1; cdr3_length: 15; clone_size: .; d_call: .; cdr3_nt: TGCGCCAGCAGCTTGCCCCGGGGGAGCACAGATACGCAGTATTTT; cdr3_aa: CASSLPRGSTDTQYF
j_call: TRBJ2-1; v_call: TRBV24-1; cdr3_length: 15; clone_size: .; d_call: .; cdr3_nt: TGTGCCACCAGTGATTTGCTAGGGGGGGACAATGAGCAGTTCTTC; cdr3_aa: CATSDLLGGDNEQFF
j_call: TRBJ1-4; v_call: TRBV19; cdr3_length: 15; clone_size: .; d_call: TRBD1; cdr3_nt: TGTGCCAGTAGTTTGACGACAGGGGGCAATGAAAAACTGTTTTTT; cdr3_aa: CASSLTTGGNEKLFF
j_call: TRBJ2-7; v_call: TRBV5-1; cdr3_length: 16; clone_size: few; d_call: .; cdr3_nt: TGCGCCAGCAGTTCCTCCCGGTTACTAGCAGGAAACGAGCAGTACTTC; cdr3_aa: CASSSSRLLAGNEQYF
j_call: TRBJ2-1; v_call: TRBV29-1; cdr3_length: 15; clone_size: .; d_call: TRBD1; cdr3_nt: TGCAGCGTTTGGACAGGGGTAAAAACGGAGAATGAGCAGTTCTTC; cdr3_aa: CSVWTGVKTENEQFF
j_call: TRBJ1-6; v_call: TRBV7-9; cdr3_length: 18; clone_size: .; d_call: .; cdr3_nt: TGTGCCAGCAGCTTACAGACAGGATTAAGCTCCTATAATTCACCCCTCCACTTT; cdr3_aa: CASSLQTGLSSYNSPLHF
j_call: TRBJ1-1; v_call: TRBV2; cdr3_length: 15; clone_size: .; d_call: TRBD1; cdr3_nt: TGTGCCAGCAGTGAGATCAGGGGGCGCGGCACTGAAGCTTTCTTT; cdr3_aa: CASSEIRGRGTEAFF
j_call: TRBJ2-5; v_call: TRBV30; cdr3_length: 13; clone_size: .; d_call: .; cdr3_nt: TGTGCCTGGAGTGTACCGGGGGAAGAGACCCAGTACTTC; cdr3_aa: CAWSVPGEETQYF
j_call: TRBJ1-5; v_call: TRBV2; cdr3_length: 17; clone_size: .; d_call: TRBD1; cdr3_nt: TGTGCCAGCAGCTCACCCTTAGGACAGGGGAGCAATCAGCCCCAGCATTTT; cdr3_aa: CASSSPLGQGSNQPQHF
j_call: TRBJ2-2; v_call: TRBV4-1; cdr3_length: 17; clone_size: .; d_call: TRBD1; cdr3_nt: TGCGCCAGCAGCCAAGATAGGACAGGGTGGGACACCGGGGAGCTGTTTTTT; cdr3_aa: CASSQDRTGWDTGELFF
j_call: TRBJ1-2; v_call: TRBV12-3/TRBV12-4; cdr3_length: 13; clone_size: .; d_call: .; cdr3_nt: TGTGCCAGCAGCCTACGACAGGTAGTGGGCTACACCTTC; cdr3_aa: CASSLRQVVGYTF
j_call: TRBJ2-5; v_call: TRBV10-2; cdr3_length: 13; clone_size: .; d_call: .; cdr3_nt: TGCGCCAGCACCCCTAGCGTCCAAGAGACCCAGTACTTC; cdr3_aa: CASTPSVQETQYF
j_call: TRBJ1-5; v_call: TRBV4-1; cdr3_length: 14; clone_size: .; d_call: TRBD1; cdr3_nt: TGCGCCAGTGGGCCCGGGACAGGGGGCCTTACCCAGCATTTT; cdr3_aa: CASGPGTGGLTQHF
j_call: TRBJ2-6; v_call: TRBV28; cdr3_length: 15; clone_size: .; d_call: .; cdr3_nt: TGTGCCAGCAGTCCCACTGTCTCCGGGGCCAACGTCCTGACTTTC; cdr3_aa: CASSPTVSGANVLTF
j_call: TRBJ2-7; v_call: TRBV6-5; cdr3_length: 15; clone_size: .; d_call: TRBD2; cdr3_nt: TGTGCCAGCAGTTATCCTAGCGGGACCACCTACGAGCAGTACTTC; cdr3_aa: CASSYPSGTTYEQYF
j_call: TRBJ2-7; v_call: TRBV10-3; cdr3_length: 12; clone_size: .; d_call: TRBD1; cdr3_nt: TGTGCCATCAGGACAGGGGGCGGCGAGCAGTACTTC; cdr3_aa: CAIRTGGGEQYF
j_call: TRBJ2-7; v_call: TRBV10-2; cdr3_length: 11; clone_size: once; d_call: TRBD2; cdr3_nt: TGCGCCAGCAACGGGGGGTCCGAGCAGTACTTC; cdr3_aa: CASNGGSEQYF